Below, one TCR beta chain is given with its context. Its cognate antigen is unknown. There are 13 residues in the CDR3. Trimming took off 9 bases at V and 0 bases at J, with 9 bases between the two ends. Germline V gene data show CDR1 as LNHDA and CDR2 as SQIVND (reference sequence). This sample is part of a study of graft-versus-host responses after intestinal transplantation. Study conclusions and caveats: Graft-versus-host to host-versus-graft clonal ratios in allografts were high in patients with graft-donor T cell macrochimerism.

Produced via immunoSEQ multiplex PCR; TCRdb's table is partial and in-frame only. The sample has about 24,000 clones; 70% to 90% are singletons. The TCR sequence derives from a human patient who received an intestinal transplant, so some T cells may come from the graft donor. The chain uses TRBV19 and TRBJ1-5, with D hard to call. The starting material was PBMCs, obtained more than 450 days after intestinal transplant. CDR3 nucleotide sequence: TGTGCCAGCATGCAGTATAGCAATCAGCCCCAGCATTTT. Translated, it gives CASMQYSNQPQHF.